The clone carrying this T cell receptor beta chain has only a few counts. The data were obtained in a study of regulatory T cells in long-lasting Graves disease. Across the whole study: Graves' patients with a new diagnosis had received antithyroid drugs under 3 months.

Time point noted: newly diagnosed GD, antithyroid drugs for less than 3 months. PBMC RNA served as the TCR library source. The TCR beta library used iRepertoire HTBI primers with Arm-PCR amplification of CDR3. Per the original data handling: Sample data revealed approximately 56 TRBV and some 14 TRBJ segments. TCRdb reprocessed the multiplex PCR reads via MiXCR and lists one record per CDR3 protein. The V and J calls reflect TCRdb's pipeline rather than the authors' work. The sample carries approximately 350,000 distinct CDR3 sequences, 16% recorded once. V was pared by 2 bases and J by 2 bases, with 5 bases of the junction left unmatched. The CDR3 runs 15 residues. The germline V gene has CDR1 SGHRS and CDR2 YFSETQ. These data are also associated with another study on T cells in Graves' hyperthyroidism and ophthalmopathy. Turning to that study: Ophthalmopathy and stable hyperthyroidism were separated by a 13 V-J model.

Specimen: peripheral blood mononuclear cells (PBMCs), collected at new diagnosis, from a patient treated with antithyroid drugs. The rearrangement joins TRBV5-1 to TRBJ2-5, with 8 positions matching TRBD2. This TCR derives from a woman between 18 and 29 years old with Graves disease. CDR3 coding DNA: TGCGCCAGCAGCTTACTGACTAGCGCTCAAGAGACCCAGTACTTC. This encodes CASSLLTSAQETQYF.